This entry describes one T cell receptor (beta chain). The antigen is unknown. Generated by immunoSEQ multiplex PCR, the TCRdb table keeps only in-frame clones and is missing some. The sample holds roughly 100,000 clones, around 81% seen once. The entry originates in a study of Ad26.COV2.S vaccination and SARS-CoV-2 variants. Broader study findings: Substantial post-vaccination breadth of spike-specific CD8+ and CD4+ T cell responses was reported. Vaccine recipients surpassed placebo recipients in spike-specific TCR breadth. Non-spike TCR breadth did not differ much between vaccine and placebo recipients.

The V end was cut by 8 bases, the J end by 0 bases, with 14 bases between. The CDR3 consists of 15 residues. The germline V gene encodes CDR1 MNHEY and CDR2 SVGAGI. The source material was peripheral blood, sampled after recovery from COVID-19. This chain links TRBV6-5 with TRBJ2-4, with a weak D call TRBD2 (6 bases). The sequence came from a human donor who had recovered from COVID-19. The CDR3, as DNA: TGTGCCAGCTCACTAGCTTTTCTAGCCAAAAACATTCAGTACTTC. It is translated as CASSLAFLAKNIQYF.